Sequencing of this TCR beta chain was carried out in a study of cytomegalovirus exposure and HLA in healthy donors. All the people who gave samples were healthy bone marrow donors. V was cut by 2 bases and J by 4 bases, with 6 bases left in between. From germline, CDR1 is MDHEN and CDR2 SYDVKM. The CDR3 runs to 12 residues. The study ran its PCR with 60 Vbeta and 13 Jbeta primers. The protocol was immunoSEQ multiplex PCR, while the TCRdb copy is restricted to in-frame clones and leaves out a portion. This sample has 110,000 to 150,000 clones, with approximately 78% found just once. This TCR derives from a female donor in good health and CMV-seronegative. Input material: PBMCs. V usage is TRBV28 and J usage is TRBJ2-7, with D perhaps TRBD1 (5 bases). The CDR3 DNA sequence: TGTGCCAGCAGTTTACAGGGTTACGAGCAGTACTTC. Its protein product is CASSLQGYEQYF.